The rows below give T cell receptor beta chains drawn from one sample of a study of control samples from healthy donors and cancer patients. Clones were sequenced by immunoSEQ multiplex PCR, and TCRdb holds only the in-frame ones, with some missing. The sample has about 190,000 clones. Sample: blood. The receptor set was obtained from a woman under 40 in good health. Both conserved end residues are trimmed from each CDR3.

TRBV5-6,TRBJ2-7,ASSLGGRNYEQY
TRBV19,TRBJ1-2,ASSIPGATTYGYT
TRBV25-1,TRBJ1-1,ASSEWSGLNTEAF
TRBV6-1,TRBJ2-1,ASSEFRANEQF
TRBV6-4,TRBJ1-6,ASNLTGQNSPLH
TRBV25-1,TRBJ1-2,ASLRTGYYGYT
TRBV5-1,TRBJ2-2,ASSPLGPGELF
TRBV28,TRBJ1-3,ASSQGTERNTIY
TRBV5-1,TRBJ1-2,ASRPSPGGRGYT
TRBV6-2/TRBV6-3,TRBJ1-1,ASIPGWGRAF
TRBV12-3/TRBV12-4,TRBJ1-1,ASSLGTYGGPF
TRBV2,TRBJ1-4,ASSVGGREEKLF
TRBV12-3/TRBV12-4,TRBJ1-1,ASSTQGMGEAF
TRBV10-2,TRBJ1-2,ASSEETGGYGYT
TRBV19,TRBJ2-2,ASSIWQGARTGELF
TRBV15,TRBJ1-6,ATSREGNFGSPLH
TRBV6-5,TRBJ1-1,ASSYASWAEAF
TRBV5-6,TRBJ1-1,ASSLGGVSEAF
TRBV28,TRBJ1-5,ASSPQGQPQH
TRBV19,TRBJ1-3,ASEFSRTGGDTIY
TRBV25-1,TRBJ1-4,ASSEWQAYKLF
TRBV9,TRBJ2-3,ASSASGGNTDTQY
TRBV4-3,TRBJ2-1,ASSQDVVAGGPNEQF
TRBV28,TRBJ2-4,ASSLRGAMNIQY
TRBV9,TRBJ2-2,ASRGGPTVTGELF
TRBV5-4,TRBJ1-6,ASSLAGGPRDSPLH
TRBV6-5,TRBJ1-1,ASSYSFLNTEAF
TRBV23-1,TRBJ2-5,ASSQRGGEKTQY
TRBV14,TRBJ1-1,ASSQVPGNTEAF
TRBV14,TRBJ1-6,ASSGSSYNSPLH
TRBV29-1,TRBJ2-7,SVGRTGGFEQY
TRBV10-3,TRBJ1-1,ASAYRGLATEAF
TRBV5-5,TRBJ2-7,ASTPGSFYEQY